The 18 T cell receptor beta chains reported below all come from one sample, sequenced in a study of PD-1 blockade in classical Hodgkin lymphoma. Autologous stem cell transplantation was followed by relapse in every patient, and brentuximab vedotin exposure varied. Generated by immunoSEQ multiplex PCR, the TCRdb table keeps only in-frame clones and is missing some. The profile shows about 46,000 clones, around 66% of them singletons. Sequencing used peripheral blood mononuclear cells (PBMCs), obtained at baseline. The receptor set was obtained from a human donor with classical Hodgkin lymphoma.

This chain links TRBV27 with TRBJ1-4; a possible D gene is TRBD1 (5 bases). Germline CDR1 MNHEY, CDR2 SMNVEV (reference sequence). V lost 4 bases and J lost 7, with 13 bases in between. The CDR3 runs to 14 residues. CDR3 sequence (DNA): TGTGCCAGCAGTTGGGGCCCCCGGGGTGAAAAACTGTTTTTT. Residues: CASSWGPRGEKLFF.

Comment on this clone: At one end the junction does not follow the germline gene, possibly because of a read error. The chain combines TRBV5-1 with TRBJ1-2, with D unclear. The CDR3 runs 13 residues. CDR1 is SGHRS, CDR2 YFSETQ, per germline. CDR3 protein: CASSLDRVGGYTF. CDR3 nucleotide sequence: TGCGCCAGCAGTTTGGACCGCGTCGGGGGCTACACCTTC.

V usage is TRBV6-6 and J usage is TRBJ1-6; D not certain. The CDR3 is 13 residues long. CDR1 is MNHNY and CDR2 is SVGAGI in the germline V gene (reference sequence). V lost 8 bases, J lost 6 bases, and 11 bases lay in between. Here the CDR3 reads CASGTAINSPLHF. The DNA for the CDR3 is TGTGCCAGCGGCACAGCCATTAATTCACCCCTCCACTTT.

The V call is TRBV7-2, the J call TRBJ2-2; D gene uncertain. Trimming took 5 bases from V and 2 from J, leaving 15 bases between them. Germline-derived CDR1 and CDR2 are SGHTA and FQGNSA. The CDR3 is made up of 16 amino acids. The CDR3 region has the DNA TGTGCCAGCAGCCCAATGGTATGGGGAAACACCGGGGAGCTGTTTTTT. It codes for CASSPMVWGNTGELFF.

This clone was counted between two and nine times. The chain recombines TRBV6-1 with TRBJ1-3; D remains unclear. V lost 2 bases and J lost 0, with 26 bases in between. This CDR3 is 21 amino acids long. Germline loops: CDR1 MNHNS, CDR2 SASEGT. The CDR3 DNA reads TGTGCCAGCAGTGAATTCCCGTTGGGCCTTTCCTCGACTATCTCTGGAAACACCATATATTTT. Amino acid sequence: CASSEFPLGLSSTISGNTIYF.

Worth noting for this clone: The sample has other DNA sequences that encode this CDR3 too. The genes are TRBV12-5 and TRBJ2-5; the D is unclear. Trimming took 1 base from V and 5 from J, leaving 2 bases between them. The CDR3 is 11 amino acids. In germline, CDR1 is LGHNT, CDR2 FRNRAP. The CDR3 here is CASGLGETQYF. CDR3 bases: TGTGCTAGTGGTTTGGGGGAGACCCAGTACTTC.

This clone has more than one count but fewer than ten. V is TRBV6-1 and J is TRBJ2-1; perhaps TRBD2 as D (5 bases). Germline-derived CDR1 and CDR2 are MNHNS and SASEGT. V was shortened by 6 bases and J by 0 bases, with 9 bases between the two germline ends. CDR3 length equals 14 residues. CDR3 region: CASRDSSSYNEQFF. Written as DNA, the CDR3 is TGTGCCAGCAGGGACTCGAGCTCCTACAATGAGCAGTTCTTC.

The rearrangement links TRBV27 to TRBJ2-5; possibly TRBD2 for D (6 bases). V lost 6 bases, J lost 2 bases, and 10 bases lay in between. The V gene's germline CDR1 is MNHEY and CDR2 SMNVEV (reference sequence). The CDR3 is made up of 13 amino acids. CDR3 sequence (DNA): TGTGCCAGCAGGGGACTTGAACAAGAGACCCAGTACTTC. This sequence encodes CASRGLEQETQYF.

The chain uses TRBV6-5 and TRBJ2-2; D gene uncertain. V was pared by 2 bases and J by 6 bases, with 4 bases between. The CDR3 has 12 residues. The V gene's germline CDR1 is MNHEY and CDR2 SVGAGI. The CDR3 reads CASSYESGELFF. The CDR3 region has the DNA TGTGCCAGCAGTTACGAGTCCGGGGAGCTGTTTTTT.

The CDR3 sequence: CASSLTTGASTEAFF. CDR3 in DNA: TGTGCCAGCAGTCTCACGACGGGCGCGTCGACTGAAGCTTTCTTT. The V and J genes are TRBV27 and TRBJ1-1, with D uncertain. The CDR3 runs 15 residues. From germline, CDR1 is MNHEY and CDR2 SMNVEV (reference sequence). Trimming pared 5 bases from V and 5 bases from J, leaving 18 bases between.

The genes are TRBV5-1 and TRBJ2-7; 7 bases agree with TRBD1. J was trimmed by 6 bases and V by 2 bases; bases with no gene match: 5. Germline V gene data show CDR1 as SGHRS and CDR2 as YFSETQ. This CDR3 spans 13 amino acids. The CDR3 DNA reads as TGCGCCAGCAGCTTCCCATACAGGGGCGAGCAGTACTTC. Its translation: CASSFPYRGEQYF.

This sequence joins TRBV29-1 and TRBJ1-1, with D possibly being TRBD1 (5 bases). The CDR3 has 13 residues. The germline CDR1 and CDR2 sequences are SQVTM and ANQGSEA. V lost 5 bases and J lost 3, with 13 bases in between. Written as DNA, the CDR3 is TGCAGCGTTCGGGCGGTAGGGGACACTGAAGCTTTCTTT. Encoded protein: CSVRAVGDTEAFF.

This sequence joins TRBV29-1 and TRBJ2-7, with TRBD2 as a possible D gene (6 bases). This CDR3 contains 14 residues. V was trimmed by 0 bases and J by 2 bases, leaving 11 bases between them. Looked up from germline, CDR1 is SQVTM and CDR2 is ANQGSEA. CDR3 loop: CSVEEVGGPYEQYF. The DNA for the CDR3 is TGCAGCGTTGAAGAGGTCGGGGGTCCCTACGAGCAGTACTTC.

The chain joins TRBV5-5 to TRBJ1-1, with D unresolved. V was cut by 1 base and J by 8 bases, with 9 bases left in between. The germline CDR1 and CDR2 sequences are SGHKS and YYEKEE (reference sequence). The CDR3 length is 12 residues. The CDR3 protein is CASSLRLGEAFF. The CDR3 nucleotides read TGTGCCAGCAGCTTGCGCCTGGGGGAAGCTTTCTTT. The full variable domain, its missing parts supplied by reference TRBV5-5 and TRBJ1-1, is DAGVTQSPTHLIKTRGQQVTLRCSPISGHKSVSWYQQVLGQGPQFIFQYYEKEERGRGNFPDRFSARQFPNYSSELNVNALLLGDSALYLCASSLRLGEAFFGQGTRLTVV.

This rearrangement joins TRBV30 to TRBJ2-5; the D is unclear. The V end lost 0 bases, the J end lost 5 bases, and 13 bases lay between the germline ends. Germline V gene data show CDR1 as GTSNPN and CDR2 as SVGIG (reference sequence). The CDR3 consists of 14 residues. CDR3 DNA sequence: TGTGCCTGGAGTGTGGGGATTTCGTGGGAGACCCAGTACTTC. Amino acids: CAWSVGISWETQYF.

The V and J genes are TRBV19 and TRBJ1-2; tentatively, D is TRBD1 (6 bases). V lost 7 bases, J lost 3 bases, and 18 bases lay in between. The germline V gene encodes CDR1 LNHDA and CDR2 SQIVND (reference sequence). The CDR3 is made up of 15 amino acids. The DNA of the CDR3 is TGTGCCAGTACGCCAGTCGGGGGCGCGGACTATGGCTACACCTTC. This translates into CASTPVGGADYGYTF.

For the CDR3, the DNA is TGCAGCGTTGACGACAGGAAGAAGTATCGGGATGAGCAGTTCTTC. Its translation: CSVDDRKKYRDEQFF. The chain couples TRBV29-1 to TRBJ2-1, with D possibly matching TRBD1 (6 bases). V was shortened by 3 bases and J by 8 bases, with 20 bases between the two germline ends. CDR1 is SQVTM, CDR2 ANQGSEA, per germline. The CDR3 spans 15 residues.

The V call is TRBV19, the J call TRBJ1-4; 8 nucleotides agree with TRBD1. After removal of 5 bases from V and 8 bases from J, the junction contained 10 bases not matched to a gene. CDR1 LNHDA and CDR2 SQIVND come from the germline V gene (reference sequence). This CDR3 spans 15 amino acids. The CDR3 loop reads CASSVTGGVREKLFF. In DNA form, the CDR3 reads TGTGCCAGTAGTGTCACAGGGGGGGTAAGGGAAAAACTGTTTTTT.